The present TCR beta chain was sequenced within a study of cytomegalovirus exposure and HLA in healthy donors. V shed 0 bases, J shed 1 base, and the junction held 2 bases outside the gene matches. The CDR3 contains 15 residues. Germline V gene lookup returns CDR1 SGHTA and CDR2 FQGTGA. Study outcomes and limitations: Presence/absence analysis assumed near-uniform sequencing depth across donors. Overall, approximately 180 TCR beta chains were annotated as cytomegalovirus-associated. When a later analysis was performed, an Asian-associated ancestry cluster reportedly had fewer N-insertions than the approximately 680-donor mean. Earlier results showed most TCR beta V segments being productive about 87% or about 30% of the time.

With 60 Vbeta and 13 Jbeta primers, the PCR was carried out. TCRdb's copy holds only in-frame clones and misses some; the assay was immunoSEQ multiplex PCR. The sample includes 35,000 to 50,000 clones, about 60% seen only once; the top ten take around 13%. Comments on this clone: No antigen is known for it.

The rearrangement joins TRBV7-3 to TRBJ1-1; TRBD1 matches 7 bases. Sequencing used PBMCs. The TCR comes from a man between 60 and 75 years old in good health and CMV-seropositive. This CDR3 reads CASSLTGQKNTEAFF. In DNA, the CDR3 is TGTGCCAGCAGCTTAACGGGACAGAAGAACACTGAAGCTTTCTTT.